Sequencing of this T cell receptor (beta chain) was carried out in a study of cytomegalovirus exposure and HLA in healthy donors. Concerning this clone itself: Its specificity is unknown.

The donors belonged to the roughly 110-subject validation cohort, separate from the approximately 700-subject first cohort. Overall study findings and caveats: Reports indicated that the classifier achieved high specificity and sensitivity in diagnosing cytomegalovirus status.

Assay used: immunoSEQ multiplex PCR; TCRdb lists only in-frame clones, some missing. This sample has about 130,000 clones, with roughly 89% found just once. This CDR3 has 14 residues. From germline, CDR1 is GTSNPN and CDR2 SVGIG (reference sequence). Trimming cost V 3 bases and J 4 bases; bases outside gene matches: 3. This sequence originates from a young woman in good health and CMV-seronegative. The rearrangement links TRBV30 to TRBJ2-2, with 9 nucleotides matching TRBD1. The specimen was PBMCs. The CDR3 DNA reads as TGTGCCTGGAGAGCGACAGGGGGCACCGGGGAGCTGTTTTTT. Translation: CAWRATGGTGELFF.